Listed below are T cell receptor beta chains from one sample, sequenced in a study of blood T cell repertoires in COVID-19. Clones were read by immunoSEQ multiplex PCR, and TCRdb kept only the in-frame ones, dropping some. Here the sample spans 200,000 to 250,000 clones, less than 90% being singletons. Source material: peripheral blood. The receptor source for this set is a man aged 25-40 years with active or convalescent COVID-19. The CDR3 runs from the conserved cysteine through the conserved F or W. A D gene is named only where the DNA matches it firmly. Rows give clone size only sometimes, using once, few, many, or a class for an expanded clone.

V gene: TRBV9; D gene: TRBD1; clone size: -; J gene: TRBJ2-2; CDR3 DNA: TGTGCCAGCAGCACGAGCCGAGGGGGCCACGGGGAGCTGTTTTTT; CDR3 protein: CASSTSRGGHGELFF
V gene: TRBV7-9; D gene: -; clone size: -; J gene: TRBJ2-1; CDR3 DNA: TGTGCCAGCAGCCATCTTAGCATCGGCTCTAACAATGAGCAGTTCTTC; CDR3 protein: CASSHLSIGSNNEQFF
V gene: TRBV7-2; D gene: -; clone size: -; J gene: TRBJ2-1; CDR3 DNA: TGTGCCAGCAGCTTAGGGGTAGCGATGTACAATGAGCAGTTCTTC; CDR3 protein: CASSLGVAMYNEQFF
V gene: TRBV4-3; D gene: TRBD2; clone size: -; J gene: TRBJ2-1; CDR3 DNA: TGCGCCAGCAGCCAAGCCGGCGGGGGGAGCTCCTACAATGAGCAGTTCTTC; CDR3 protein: CASSQAGGGSSYNEQFF
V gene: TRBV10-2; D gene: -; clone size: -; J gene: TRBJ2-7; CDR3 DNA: TGCGCCAGCAGTGAGACAGCCTTCTACGAGCAGTACTTC; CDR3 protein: CASSETAFYEQYF
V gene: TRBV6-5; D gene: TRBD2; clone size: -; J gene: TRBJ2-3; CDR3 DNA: TGTGCCAGCAGTTACCCTGCGCTAGCGGGTACGCAGTATTTT; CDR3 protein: CASSYPALAGTQYF
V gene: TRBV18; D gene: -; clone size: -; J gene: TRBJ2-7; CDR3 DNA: TGTGCCAGCTCACCAACCGCGGGCGGCGCCCGCGAGCAGTACTTC; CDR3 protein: CASSPTAGGAREQYF
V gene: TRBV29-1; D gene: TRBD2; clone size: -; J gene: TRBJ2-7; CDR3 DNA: TGCAGCGCCTCGATTCCCAGCGGGGGGGCTTACGAGCAGTACTTC; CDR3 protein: CSASIPSGGAYEQYF
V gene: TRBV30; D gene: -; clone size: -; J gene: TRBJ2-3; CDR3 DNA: TGTGCCTGGAGTGTGGGGGGAAACACAGATACGCAGTATTTT; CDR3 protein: CAWSVGGNTDTQYF
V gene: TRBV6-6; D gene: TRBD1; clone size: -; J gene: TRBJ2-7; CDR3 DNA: TGTGCCAGCAGTCCCCTCCCCATAGACAGGGCCCCCCACGAGCAGTACTTC; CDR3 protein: CASSPLPIDRAPHEQYF
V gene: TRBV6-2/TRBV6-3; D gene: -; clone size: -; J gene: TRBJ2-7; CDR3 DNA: TGTGCCAGCAGTATCCTAGGGACATCCTACGAGCAGTACTTC; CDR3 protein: CASSILGTSYEQYF
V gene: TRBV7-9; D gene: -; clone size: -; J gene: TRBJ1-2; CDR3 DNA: TGTGCCAGCAGCTTAGGACGGGGGTTGGAGGGCTACACCTTC; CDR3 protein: CASSLGRGLEGYTF
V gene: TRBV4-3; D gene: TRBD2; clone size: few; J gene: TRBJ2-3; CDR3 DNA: TGCGCCAGCAGCCAAGGCCTAACTAGCGAAGATACGCAGTATTTT; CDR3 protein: CASSQGLTSEDTQYF
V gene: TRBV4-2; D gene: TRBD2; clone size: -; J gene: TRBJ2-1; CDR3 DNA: TGTGCCAGCAGCCAATGGGAGGGCCCGAACAATGAGCAGTTCTTC; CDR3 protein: CASSQWEGPNNEQFF
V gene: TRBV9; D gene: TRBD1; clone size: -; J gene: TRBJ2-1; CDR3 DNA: TGTGCCAGCAGCGTAGCTCGGACAGGGTGGGGGAATGAGCAGTTCTTC; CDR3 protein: CASSVARTGWGNEQFF
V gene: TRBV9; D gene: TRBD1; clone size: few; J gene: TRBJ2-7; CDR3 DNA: TGTGCCAGCAGCCCTCTCGGACAGGGCGGCTACGAGCAGTACTTC; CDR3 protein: CASSPLGQGGYEQYF
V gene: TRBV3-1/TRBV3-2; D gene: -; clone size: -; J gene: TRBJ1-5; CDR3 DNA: TGTGCCAGCAGCCAATTTGGGGGGGGAAGCAATCAGCCCCAGCATTTT; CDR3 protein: CASSQFGGGSNQPQHF
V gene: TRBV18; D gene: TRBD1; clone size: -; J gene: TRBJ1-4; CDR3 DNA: TGTGCCAGCTCACCGGACAGGGTGGCTAATGAAAAACTGTTTTTT; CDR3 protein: CASSPDRVANEKLFF
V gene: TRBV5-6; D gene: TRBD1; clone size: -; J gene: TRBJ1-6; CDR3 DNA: TGTGCCAGCAGCTTGTCGCCAGGGGGCAGTGGATCACCCCTCCACTTT; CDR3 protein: CASSLSPGGSGSPLHF
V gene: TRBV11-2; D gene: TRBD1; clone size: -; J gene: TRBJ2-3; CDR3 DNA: TGTGCCAGCAGCTTAGGCGGCAGGGGGCGAGATACGCAGTATTTT; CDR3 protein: CASSLGGRGRDTQYF
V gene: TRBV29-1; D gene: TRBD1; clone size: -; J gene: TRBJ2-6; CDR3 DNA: TGCAGCGTGGGGGACAGCTCTGGGGCCAACGTCCTGACTTTC; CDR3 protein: CSVGDSSGANVLTF
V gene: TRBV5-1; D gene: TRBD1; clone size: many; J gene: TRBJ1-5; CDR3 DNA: TGCGCCAGCAGCCCGAACCAGGGGGACGGGCAGCCCCAGCATTTT; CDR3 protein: CASSPNQGDGQPQHF
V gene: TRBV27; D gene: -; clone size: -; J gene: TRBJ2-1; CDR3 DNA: TGTGCCAGCAGTTTAGGCGGCCCCTACAATGAGCAGTTCTTC; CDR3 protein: CASSLGGPYNEQFF
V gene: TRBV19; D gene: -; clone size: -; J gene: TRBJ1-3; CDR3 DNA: TGTGCCAGTAGTGAGACAGGAGCCTCTGGAAACACCATATATTTT; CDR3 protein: CASSETGASGNTIYF
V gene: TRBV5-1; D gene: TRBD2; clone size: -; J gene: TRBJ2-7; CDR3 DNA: TGCGCCAGCAGCTTTGGACTAGCGGGCGCGTCCTACGAGCAGTACTTC; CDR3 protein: CASSFGLAGASYEQYF
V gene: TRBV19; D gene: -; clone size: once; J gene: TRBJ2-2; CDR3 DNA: TGTGCCAGTAGTCCCCGGCTAGTCGGGGAGCTGTTTTTT; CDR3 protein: CASSPRLVGELFF
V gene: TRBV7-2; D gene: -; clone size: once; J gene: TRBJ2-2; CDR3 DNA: TGTGCCAGCAGCCAAGCCCTGAACACCGGGGAGCTGTTTTTT; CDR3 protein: CASSQALNTGELFF
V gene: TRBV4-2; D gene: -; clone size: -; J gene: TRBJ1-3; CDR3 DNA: TGTGCCAGCAGCCCGCAAGGACATTTAAACACCATATATTTT; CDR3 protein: CASSPQGHLNTIYF
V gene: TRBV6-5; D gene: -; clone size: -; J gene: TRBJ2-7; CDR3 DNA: TGTGCCAGCAGGGTTAACAGGGACTCCTACGAGCAGTACTTC; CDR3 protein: CASRVNRDSYEQYF
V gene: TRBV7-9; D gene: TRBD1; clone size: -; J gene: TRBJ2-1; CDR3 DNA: TGTGCCAGCAGCTCGGGACAGGGGAATGAGCAGTTCTTC; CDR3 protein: CASSSGQGNEQFF
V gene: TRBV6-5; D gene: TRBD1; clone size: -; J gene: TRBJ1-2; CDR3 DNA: TGTGCCAGCAGTCGAACAGGGGGTATCTATGGCTACACCTTC; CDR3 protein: CASSRTGGIYGYTF
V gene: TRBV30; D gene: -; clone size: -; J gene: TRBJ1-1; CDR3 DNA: TGTGCCTGGACGGGGGGTAACAGGAACACTGAAGCTTTCTTT; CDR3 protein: CAWTGGNRNTEAFF
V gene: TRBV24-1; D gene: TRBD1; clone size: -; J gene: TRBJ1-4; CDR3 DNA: TGTGCCACCAGCGCCGCGACAGGGAAGTATGAAAAACTGTTTTTT; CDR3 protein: CATSAATGKYEKLFF
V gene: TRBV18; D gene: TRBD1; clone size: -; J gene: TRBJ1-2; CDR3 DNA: TGTGCCAGCTCATCCGACCACCCCAGGACAGGGCTAGGCTACACCTTC; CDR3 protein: CASSSDHPRTGLGYTF
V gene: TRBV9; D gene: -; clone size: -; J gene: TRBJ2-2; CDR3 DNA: TGTGCCAGCAGCGTAGATGGCAGCCGGGGCACCGGGGAGCTGTTTTTT; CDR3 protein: CASSVDGSRGTGELFF
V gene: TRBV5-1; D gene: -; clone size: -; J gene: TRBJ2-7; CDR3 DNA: TGCGCCAGCAGCCCTGGACAGGAGCAGTACTTC; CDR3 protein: CASSPGQEQYF
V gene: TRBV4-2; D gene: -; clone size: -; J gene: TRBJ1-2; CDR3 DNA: TGTGCCAGCAGTCGACAGGAAAACAATTATGGCTACACCTTC; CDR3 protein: CASSRQENNYGYTF
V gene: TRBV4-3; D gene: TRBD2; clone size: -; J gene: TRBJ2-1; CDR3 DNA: TGCGCCAGCAAAGGGACTAGCGGGGTAAATGAGCAGTTCTTC; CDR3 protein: CASKGTSGVNEQFF
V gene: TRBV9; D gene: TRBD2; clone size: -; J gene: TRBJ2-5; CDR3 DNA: TGTGCCAGCAGCGTAGTTGGTAGCGGGACGGAGACCCAGTACTTC; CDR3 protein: CASSVVGSGTETQYF
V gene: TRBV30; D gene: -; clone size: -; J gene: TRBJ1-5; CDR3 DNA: TGTGCCCTCAGCCAGGGCAGCAATCAGCCCCAGCATTTT; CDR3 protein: CALSQGSNQPQHF
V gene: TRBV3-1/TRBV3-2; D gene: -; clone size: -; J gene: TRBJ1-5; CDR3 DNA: TGTGCCAGCAGCCAATCAACAGGGAGTCAGCCCCAGCATTTT; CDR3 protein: CASSQSTGSQPQHF
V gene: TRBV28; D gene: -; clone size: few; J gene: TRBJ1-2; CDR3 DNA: TGTGCCGGGGGGGTCCCTTCCTATGGCTACACCTTC; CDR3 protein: CAGGVPSYGYTF
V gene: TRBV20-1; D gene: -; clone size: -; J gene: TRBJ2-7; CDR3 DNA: TGCAGTGCTAGTGAGGGTACAGTCGGCTACGAGCAGTACTTC; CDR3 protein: CSASEGTVGYEQYF
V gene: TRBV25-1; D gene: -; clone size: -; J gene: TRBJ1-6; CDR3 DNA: TGTGCCAGCAGTGAATCCCGAGGACAGTATAATTCACCCCTCCACTTT; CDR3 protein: CASSESRGQYNSPLHF
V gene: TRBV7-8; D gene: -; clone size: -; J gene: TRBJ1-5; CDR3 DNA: TGTGCCAGCAGCCCTAAGACTGGTCCGTCGCCGGTGGGGCCCCAGCATTTT; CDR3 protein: CASSPKTGPSPVGPQHF
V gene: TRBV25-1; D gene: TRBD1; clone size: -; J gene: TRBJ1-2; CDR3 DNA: TGTGCCAGCAGGGACAGGGGCGAAGCAGGGGGCTACACCTTC; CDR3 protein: CASRDRGEAGGYTF
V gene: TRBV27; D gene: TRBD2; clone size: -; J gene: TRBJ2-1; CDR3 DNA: TGTGCCAGCAGTTTAGGTAGCGGGGTCTACAATGAGCAGTTCTTC; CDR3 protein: CASSLGSGVYNEQFF
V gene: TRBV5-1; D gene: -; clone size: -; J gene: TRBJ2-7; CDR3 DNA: TGCGCCAGCAGCCCCCGGACAAGCTACGAGCAGTACTTC; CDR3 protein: CASSPRTSYEQYF
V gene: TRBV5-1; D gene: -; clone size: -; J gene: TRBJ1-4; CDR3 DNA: TGCGCCAGCAGTTCAGGGCAGGGTTATGAAAAACTGTTTTTT; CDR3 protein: CASSSGQGYEKLFF
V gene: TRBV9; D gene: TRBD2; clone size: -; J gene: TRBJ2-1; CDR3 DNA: TGTGCCAGCAGCGTAGCACTAGCGGGAGAGGGTGAGCAGTTCTTC; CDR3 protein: CASSVALAGEGEQFF
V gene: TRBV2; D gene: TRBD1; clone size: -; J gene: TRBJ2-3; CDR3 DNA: TGTGCCAGCAGAGCGGGACAGGGGAACACAGATACGCAGTATTTT; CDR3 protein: CASRAGQGNTDTQYF
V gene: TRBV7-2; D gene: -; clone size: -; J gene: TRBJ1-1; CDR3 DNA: TGTGCCAGCAGCCCCCCCCCAAACACTGAAGCTTTCTTT; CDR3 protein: CASSPPPNTEAFF
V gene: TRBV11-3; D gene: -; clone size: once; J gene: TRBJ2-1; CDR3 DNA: TGTGCCAGCAGCGGAGGGGGGGTGTACAATGAGCAGTTCTTC; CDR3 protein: CASSGGGVYNEQFF
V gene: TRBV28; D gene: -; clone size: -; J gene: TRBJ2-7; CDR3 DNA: TGTGCCAGCAGTTTAGTCCGGGCCTACGAGCAGTACTTC; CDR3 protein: CASSLVRAYEQYF
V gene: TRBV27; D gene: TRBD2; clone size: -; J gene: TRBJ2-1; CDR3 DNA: TGTGCCAGCAGTTTCTACCCGGGACTAGCGGGAGGTAATAAATACAATGAGCAGTTCTTC; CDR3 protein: CASSFYPGLAGGNKYNEQFF
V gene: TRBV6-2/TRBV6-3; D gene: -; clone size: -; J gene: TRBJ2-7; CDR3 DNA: TGTGCCAGCAGTTATGTGCAGACCTACGAGCAGTACTTC; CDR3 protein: CASSYVQTYEQYF
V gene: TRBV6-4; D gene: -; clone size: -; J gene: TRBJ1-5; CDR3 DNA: TGTGCCAGCAGCCCTGTGGCAGGGAAGGGCAATCAGCCCCAGCATTTT; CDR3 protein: CASSPVAGKGNQPQHF
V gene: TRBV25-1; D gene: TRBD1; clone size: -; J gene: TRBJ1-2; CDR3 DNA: TGTGCCAGCAGTCCCCTGCGGGCAGGGGGTGGTAACTATGGCTACACCTTC; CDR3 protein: CASSPLRAGGGNYGYTF
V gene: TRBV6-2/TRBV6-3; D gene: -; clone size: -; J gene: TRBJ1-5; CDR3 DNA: TGTGCCAGCAGTTTCGGTAATCAGCCCCAGCATTTT; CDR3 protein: CASSFGNQPQHF
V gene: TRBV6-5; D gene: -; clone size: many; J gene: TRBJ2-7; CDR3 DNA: TGTGCCAGCAGGAGATCTAGATCCTACGAGCAGTACTTC; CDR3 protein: CASRRSRSYEQYF